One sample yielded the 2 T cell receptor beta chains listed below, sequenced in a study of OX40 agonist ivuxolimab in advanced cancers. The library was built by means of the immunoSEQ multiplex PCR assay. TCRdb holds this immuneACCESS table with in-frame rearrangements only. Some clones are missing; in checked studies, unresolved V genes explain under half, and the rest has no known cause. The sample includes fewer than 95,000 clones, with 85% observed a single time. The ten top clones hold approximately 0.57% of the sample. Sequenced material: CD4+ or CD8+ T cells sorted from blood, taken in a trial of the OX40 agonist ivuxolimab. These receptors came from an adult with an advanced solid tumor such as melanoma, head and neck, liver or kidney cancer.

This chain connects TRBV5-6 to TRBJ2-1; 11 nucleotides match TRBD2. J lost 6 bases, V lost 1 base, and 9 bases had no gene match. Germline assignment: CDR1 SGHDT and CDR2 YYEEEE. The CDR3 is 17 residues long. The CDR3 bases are TGTGCCAGCAGCTTGCGCAAGACTAGCGGGGTGCCCAATGAGCAGTTCTTC. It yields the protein CASSLRKTSGVPNEQFF.

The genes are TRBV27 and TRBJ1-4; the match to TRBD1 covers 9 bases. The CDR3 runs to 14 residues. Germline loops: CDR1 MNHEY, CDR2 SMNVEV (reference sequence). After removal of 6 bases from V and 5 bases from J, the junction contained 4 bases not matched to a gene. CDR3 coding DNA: TGTGCCAGCAGGGCACAGGGGGCGAATGAAAAACTGTTTTTT. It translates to CASRAQGANEKLFF. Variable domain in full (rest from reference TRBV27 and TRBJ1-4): EAQVTQNPRYLITVTGKKLTVTCSQNMNHEYMSWYRQDPGLGLRQIYYSMNVEVTDKGDVPEGYKVSRKEKRNFPLILESPSPNQTSLYFCASRAQGANEKLFFGSGTQLSVL.